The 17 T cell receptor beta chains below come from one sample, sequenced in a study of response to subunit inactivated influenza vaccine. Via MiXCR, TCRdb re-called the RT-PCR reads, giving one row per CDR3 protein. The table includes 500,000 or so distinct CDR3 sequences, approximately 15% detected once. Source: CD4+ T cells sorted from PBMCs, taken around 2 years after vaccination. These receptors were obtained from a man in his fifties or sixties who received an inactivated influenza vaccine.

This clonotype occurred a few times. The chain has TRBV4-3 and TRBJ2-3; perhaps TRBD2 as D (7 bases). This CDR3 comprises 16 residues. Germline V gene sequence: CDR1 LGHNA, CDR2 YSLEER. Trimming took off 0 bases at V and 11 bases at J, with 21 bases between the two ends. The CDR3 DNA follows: TGCGCCAGCAGCCAAGATGGGGGGGCCCGCCTTGGGTGGCAGTATTTT. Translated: CASSQDGGARLGWQYF.

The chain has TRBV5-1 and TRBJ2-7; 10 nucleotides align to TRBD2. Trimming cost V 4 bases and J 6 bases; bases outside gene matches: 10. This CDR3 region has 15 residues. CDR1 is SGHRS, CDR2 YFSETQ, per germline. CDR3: CASSLSISGRPEQYF. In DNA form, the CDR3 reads TGCGCCAGCAGCCTGTCGATTAGCGGGAGGCCCGAGCAGTACTTC.

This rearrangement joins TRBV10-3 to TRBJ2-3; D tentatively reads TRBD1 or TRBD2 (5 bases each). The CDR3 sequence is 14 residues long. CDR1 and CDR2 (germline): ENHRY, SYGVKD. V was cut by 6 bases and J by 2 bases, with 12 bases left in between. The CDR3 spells CAIRPGPTTDTQYF. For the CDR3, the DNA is TGTGCCATCAGACCGGGGCCTACCACAGATACGCAGTATTTT.

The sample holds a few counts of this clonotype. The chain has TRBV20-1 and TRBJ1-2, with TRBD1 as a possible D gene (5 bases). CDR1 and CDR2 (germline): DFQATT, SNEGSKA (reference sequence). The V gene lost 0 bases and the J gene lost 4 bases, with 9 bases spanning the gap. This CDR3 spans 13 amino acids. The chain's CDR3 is CSARDETGYGYTF. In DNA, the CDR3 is TGCAGTGCTAGAGATGAAACAGGCTATGGCTACACCTTC.

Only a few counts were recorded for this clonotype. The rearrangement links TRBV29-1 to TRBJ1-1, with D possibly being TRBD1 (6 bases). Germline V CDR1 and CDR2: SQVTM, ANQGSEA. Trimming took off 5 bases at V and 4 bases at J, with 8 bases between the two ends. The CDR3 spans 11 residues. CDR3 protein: CSVRTATEAFF. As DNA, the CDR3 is TGCAGCGTTAGGACAGCCACTGAAGCTTTCTTT. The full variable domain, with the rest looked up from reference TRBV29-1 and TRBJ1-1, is SAVISQKPSRDICQRGTSLTIQCQVDSQVTMMFWYRQQPGQSLTLIATANQGSEATYESGFVIDKFPISRPNLTFSTLTVSNMSPEDSSIYLCSVRTATEAFFGQGTRLTVV.

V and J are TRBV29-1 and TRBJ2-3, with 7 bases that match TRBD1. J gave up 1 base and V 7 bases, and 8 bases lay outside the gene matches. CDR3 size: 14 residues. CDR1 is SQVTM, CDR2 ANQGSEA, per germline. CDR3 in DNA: TGCAGCGGTTCGACAGGGTCCCGCACAGATACGCAGTATTTT. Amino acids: CSGSTGSRTDTQYF.

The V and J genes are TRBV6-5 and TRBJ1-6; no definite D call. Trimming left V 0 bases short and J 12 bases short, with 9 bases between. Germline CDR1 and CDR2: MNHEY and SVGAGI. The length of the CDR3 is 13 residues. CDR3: CASSYSRSEPLHF. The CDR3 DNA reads TGTGCCAGCAGTTACTCGCGTTCGGAACCCCTCCACTTT.

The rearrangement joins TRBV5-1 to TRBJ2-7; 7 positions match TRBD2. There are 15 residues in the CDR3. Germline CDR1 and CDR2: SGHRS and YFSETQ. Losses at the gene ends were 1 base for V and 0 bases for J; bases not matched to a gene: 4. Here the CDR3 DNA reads TGCGCCAGCAGCTTGTTGGGGGGGGACTCCTACGAGCAGTACTTC. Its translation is CASSLLGGDSYEQYF.

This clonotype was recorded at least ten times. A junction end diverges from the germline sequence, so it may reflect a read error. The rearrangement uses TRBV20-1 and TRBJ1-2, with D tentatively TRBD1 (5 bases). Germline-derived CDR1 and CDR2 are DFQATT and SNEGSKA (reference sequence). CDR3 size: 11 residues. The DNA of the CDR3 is TGCAGTGCTAGAAGACCTCCGGGGGATTACTTC. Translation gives CSARRPPGDYF.

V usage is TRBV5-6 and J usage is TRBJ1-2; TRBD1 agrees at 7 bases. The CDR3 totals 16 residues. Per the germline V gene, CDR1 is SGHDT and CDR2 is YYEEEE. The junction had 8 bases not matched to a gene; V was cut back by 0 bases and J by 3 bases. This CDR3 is CASSLATEQGHYGYTF. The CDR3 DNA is TGTGCCAGCAGCTTGGCAACAGAACAGGGGCACTATGGCTACACCTTC.

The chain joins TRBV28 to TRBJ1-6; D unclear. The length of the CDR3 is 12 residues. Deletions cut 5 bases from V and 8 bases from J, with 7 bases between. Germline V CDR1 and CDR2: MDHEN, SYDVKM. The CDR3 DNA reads TGTGCCAGCAGTAGCTTTGATTCACCCCTCCACTTT. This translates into CASSSFDSPLHF.

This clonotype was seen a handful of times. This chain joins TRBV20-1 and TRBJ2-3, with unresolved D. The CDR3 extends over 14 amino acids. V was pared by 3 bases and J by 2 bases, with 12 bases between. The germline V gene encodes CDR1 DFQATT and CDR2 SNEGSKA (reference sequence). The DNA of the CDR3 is TGCAGTGCTAGCAACAATGCCAACACAGATACGCAGTATTTT. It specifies CSASNNANTDTQYF.

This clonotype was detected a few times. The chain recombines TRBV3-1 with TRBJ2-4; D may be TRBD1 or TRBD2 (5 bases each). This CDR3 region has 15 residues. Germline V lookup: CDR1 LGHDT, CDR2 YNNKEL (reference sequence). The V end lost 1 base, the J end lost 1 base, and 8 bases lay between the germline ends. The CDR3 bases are TGTGCCAGCAGCCAAGCCTGGGGGGCCAAAAACATTCAGTACTTC. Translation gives CASSQAWGAKNIQYF.

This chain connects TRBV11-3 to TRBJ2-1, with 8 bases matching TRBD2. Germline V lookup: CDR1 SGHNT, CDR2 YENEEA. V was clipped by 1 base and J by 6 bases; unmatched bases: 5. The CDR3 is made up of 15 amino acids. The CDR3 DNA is TGTGCCAGCAGCTTAGCGGGGGGGTATATCAATGAGCAGTTCTTC. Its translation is CASSLAGGYINEQFF.

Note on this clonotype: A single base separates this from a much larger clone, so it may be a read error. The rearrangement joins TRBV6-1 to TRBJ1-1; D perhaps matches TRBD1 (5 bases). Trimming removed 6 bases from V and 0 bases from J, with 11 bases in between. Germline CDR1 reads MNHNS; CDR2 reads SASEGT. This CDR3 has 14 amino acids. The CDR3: CASSIGTVNTEAFF. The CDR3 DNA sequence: TGTGCCAGCAGCATAGGGACGGTGAACACTGAAGCTTTCTTT.

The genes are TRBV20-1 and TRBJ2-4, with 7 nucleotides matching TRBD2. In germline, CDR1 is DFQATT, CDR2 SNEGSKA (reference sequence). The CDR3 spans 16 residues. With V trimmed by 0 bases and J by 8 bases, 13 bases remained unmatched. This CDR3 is CSARDLADSTRDIQYF. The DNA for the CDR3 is TGCAGTGCTAGAGATCTAGCGGACTCGACGAGGGACATTCAGTACTTC.

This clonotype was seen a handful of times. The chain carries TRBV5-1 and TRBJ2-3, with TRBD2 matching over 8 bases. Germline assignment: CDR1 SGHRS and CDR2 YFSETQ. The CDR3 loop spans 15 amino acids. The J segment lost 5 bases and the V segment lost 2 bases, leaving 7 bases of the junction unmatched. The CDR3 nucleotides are TGCGCCAGCAGCTTAGTTCTAGCGGGCGGAGATACGCAGTATTTT. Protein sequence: CASSLVLAGGDTQYF.